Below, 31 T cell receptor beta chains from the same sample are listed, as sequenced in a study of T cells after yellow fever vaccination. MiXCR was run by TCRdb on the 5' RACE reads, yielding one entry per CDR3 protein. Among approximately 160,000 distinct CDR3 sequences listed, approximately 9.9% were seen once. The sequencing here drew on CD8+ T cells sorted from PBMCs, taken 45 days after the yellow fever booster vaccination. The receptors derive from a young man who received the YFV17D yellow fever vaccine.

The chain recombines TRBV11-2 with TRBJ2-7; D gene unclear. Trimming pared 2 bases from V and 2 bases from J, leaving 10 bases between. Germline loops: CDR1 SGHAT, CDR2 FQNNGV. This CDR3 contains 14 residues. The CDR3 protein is CASSLTVTPYEQYV. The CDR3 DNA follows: TGTGCCAGCAGCTTAACGGTAACCCCCTACGAGCAGTACGTC.

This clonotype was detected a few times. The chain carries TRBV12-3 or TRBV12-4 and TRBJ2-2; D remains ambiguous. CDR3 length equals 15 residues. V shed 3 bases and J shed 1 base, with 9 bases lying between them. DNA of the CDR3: TGTGCCAGCAGTTTTGGCCAGCTGAACACCGGGGAGCTGTTTTTT. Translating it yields CASSFGQLNTGELFF.

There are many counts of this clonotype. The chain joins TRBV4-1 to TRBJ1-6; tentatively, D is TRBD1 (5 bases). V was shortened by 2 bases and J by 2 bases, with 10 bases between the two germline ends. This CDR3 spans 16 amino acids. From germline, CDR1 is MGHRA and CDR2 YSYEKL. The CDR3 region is CASSQKGPPYNSPLHF. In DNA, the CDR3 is TGCGCCAGCAGCCAAAAGGGACCGCCCTATAATTCACCCCTCCACTTT.

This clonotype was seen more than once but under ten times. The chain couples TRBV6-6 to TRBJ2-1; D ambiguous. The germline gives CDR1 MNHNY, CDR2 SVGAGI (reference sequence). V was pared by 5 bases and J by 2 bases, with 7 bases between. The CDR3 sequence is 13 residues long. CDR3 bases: TGTGCCAGCAGTCCCTACGCCTACAATGAGCAGTTCTTC. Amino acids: CASSPYAYNEQFF.

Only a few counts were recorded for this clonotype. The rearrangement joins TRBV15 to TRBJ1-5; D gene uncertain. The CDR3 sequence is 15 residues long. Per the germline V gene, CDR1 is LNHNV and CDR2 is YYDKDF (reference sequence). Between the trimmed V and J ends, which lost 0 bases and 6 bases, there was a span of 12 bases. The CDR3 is CATSRDWGDFQPQHF. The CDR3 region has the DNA TGTGCCACCAGCAGAGATTGGGGTGATTTTCAGCCCCAGCATTTT.

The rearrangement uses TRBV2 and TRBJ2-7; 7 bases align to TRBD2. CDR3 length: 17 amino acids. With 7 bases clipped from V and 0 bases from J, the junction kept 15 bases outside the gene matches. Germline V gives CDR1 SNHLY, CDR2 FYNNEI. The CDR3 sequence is CASTGSPSRGISYEQYV. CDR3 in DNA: TGTGCCAGCACGGGATCCCCGTCGCGGGGGATCTCCTACGAGCAGTACGTC.

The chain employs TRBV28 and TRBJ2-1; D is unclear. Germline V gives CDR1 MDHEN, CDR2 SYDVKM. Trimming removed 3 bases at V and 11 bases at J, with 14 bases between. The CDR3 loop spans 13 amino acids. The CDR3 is CASSFSRARQQFF. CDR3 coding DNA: TGTGCCAGCAGTTTCAGCCGTGCCCGTCAGCAGTTCTTC.

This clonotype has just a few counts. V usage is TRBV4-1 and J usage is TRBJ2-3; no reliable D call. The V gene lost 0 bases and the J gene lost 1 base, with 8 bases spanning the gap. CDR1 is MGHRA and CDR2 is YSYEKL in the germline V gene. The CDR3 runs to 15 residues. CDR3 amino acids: CASSQDILGTDTQYF. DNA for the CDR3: TGCGCCAGCAGCCAAGACATCCTTGGCACAGATACGCAGTATTTT.

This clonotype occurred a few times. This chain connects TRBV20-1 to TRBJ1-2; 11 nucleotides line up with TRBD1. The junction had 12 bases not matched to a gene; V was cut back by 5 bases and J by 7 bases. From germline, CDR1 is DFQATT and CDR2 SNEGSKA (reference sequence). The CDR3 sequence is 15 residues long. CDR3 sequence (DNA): TGCAGTGCTCGAATTTTGGGACAGGGGGTAGTTGGCTACACCTTC. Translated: CSARILGQGVVGYTF.

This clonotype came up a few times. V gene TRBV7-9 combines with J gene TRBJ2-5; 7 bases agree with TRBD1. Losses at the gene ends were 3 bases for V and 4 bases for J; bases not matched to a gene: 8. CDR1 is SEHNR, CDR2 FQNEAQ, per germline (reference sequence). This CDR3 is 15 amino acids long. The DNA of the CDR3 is TGTGCCAGCAGCTTTGTCGAGGGGGCCGGAGAGACCCAGTACTTC. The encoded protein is CASSFVEGAGETQYF.

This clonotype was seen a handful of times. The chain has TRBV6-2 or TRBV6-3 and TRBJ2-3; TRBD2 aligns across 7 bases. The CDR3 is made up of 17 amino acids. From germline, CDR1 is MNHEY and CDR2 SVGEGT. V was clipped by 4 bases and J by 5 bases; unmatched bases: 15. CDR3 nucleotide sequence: TGTGCCAGCAGTTTCCCCCCGGGCGGGGGACCCGAAGATACGCAGTATTTT. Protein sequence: CASSFPPGGGPEDTQYF.

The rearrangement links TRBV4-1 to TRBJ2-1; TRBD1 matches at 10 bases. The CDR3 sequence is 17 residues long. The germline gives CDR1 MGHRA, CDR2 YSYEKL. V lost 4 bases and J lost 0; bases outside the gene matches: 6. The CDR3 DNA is TGCGCCAGCAGCCGGGACAGGGGTTCGAGCTCCTACAATGAGCAGTTCTTC. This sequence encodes CASSRDRGSSSYNEQFF.

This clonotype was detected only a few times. The CDR3 reads CASRLLIADANTGELFF. The CDR3, as DNA: TGTGCCAGCAGACTACTAATAGCGGACGCGAACACCGGGGAGCTGTTTTTT. The J gene is TRBJ2-2, the V gene TRBV4-2; tentative D call: TRBD2 (6 bases). V was trimmed by 6 bases and J by 0 bases, leaving 17 bases between them. This CDR3 contains 17 residues. The germline gives CDR1 LGHNA, CDR2 YNFKEQ.

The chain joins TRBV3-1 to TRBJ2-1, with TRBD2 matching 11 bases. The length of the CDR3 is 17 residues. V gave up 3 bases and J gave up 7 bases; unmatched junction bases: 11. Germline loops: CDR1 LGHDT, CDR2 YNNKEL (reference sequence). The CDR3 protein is CASSHRLAGGVGNEQFF. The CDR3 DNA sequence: TGTGCCAGCAGCCATCGTTTAGCGGGGGGGGTCGGAAATGAGCAGTTCTTC.

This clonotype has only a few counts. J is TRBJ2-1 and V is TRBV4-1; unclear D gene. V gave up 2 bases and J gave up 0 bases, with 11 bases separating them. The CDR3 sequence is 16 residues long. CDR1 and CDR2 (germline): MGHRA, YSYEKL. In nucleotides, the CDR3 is TGCGCCAGCAGCCAACAGGCCTCGAGCTCCTACAATGAGCAGTTCTTC. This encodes CASSQQASSSYNEQFF.

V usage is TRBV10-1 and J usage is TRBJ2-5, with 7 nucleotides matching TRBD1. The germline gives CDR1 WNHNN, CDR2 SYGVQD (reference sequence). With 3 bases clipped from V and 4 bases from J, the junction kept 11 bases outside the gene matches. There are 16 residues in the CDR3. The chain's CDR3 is CASSEMGRGIGETQYF. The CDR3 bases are TGCGCCAGCAGTGAAATGGGCAGGGGGATTGGAGAGACCCAGTACTTC.

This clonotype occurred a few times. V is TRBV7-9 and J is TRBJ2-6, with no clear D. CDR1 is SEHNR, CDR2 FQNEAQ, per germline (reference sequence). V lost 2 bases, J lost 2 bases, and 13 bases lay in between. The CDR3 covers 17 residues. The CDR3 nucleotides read TGTGCCAGCAGCTTACCTGACCTAGGCCCTGGGGCCAACGTCCTGACTTTC. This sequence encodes CASSLPDLGPGANVLTF.

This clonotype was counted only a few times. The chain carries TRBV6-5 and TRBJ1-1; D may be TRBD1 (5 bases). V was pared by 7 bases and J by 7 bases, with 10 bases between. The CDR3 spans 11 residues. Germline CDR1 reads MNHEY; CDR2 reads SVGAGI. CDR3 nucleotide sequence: TGTGCCAGCAACACAGGAGATGAAGCTTTCTTT. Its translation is CASNTGDEAFF.

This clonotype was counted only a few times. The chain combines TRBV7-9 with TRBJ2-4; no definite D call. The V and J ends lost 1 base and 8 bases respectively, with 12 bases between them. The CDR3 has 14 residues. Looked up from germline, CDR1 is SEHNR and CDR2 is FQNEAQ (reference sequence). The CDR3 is CASSLERVRDIQYF. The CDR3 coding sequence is TGTGCCAGCAGCTTAGAGCGCGTCAGAGACATTCAGTACTTC.

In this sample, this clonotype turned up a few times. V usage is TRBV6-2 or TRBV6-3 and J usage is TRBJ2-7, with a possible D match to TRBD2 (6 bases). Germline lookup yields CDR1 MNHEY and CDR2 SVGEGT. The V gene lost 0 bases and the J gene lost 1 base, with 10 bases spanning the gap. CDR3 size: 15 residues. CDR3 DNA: TGTGCCAGCAGTTACTCGGGGGGTCGATCCTACGAGCAGTACTTC. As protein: CASSYSGGRSYEQYF.

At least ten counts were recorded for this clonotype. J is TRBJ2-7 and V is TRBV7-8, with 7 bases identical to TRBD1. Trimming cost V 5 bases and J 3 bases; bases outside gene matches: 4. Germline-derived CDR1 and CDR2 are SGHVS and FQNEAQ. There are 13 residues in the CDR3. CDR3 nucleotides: TGTGCCAGCAGCGCAAGGACAGGCTACGAGCAGTACGTC. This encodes CASSARTGYEQYV.

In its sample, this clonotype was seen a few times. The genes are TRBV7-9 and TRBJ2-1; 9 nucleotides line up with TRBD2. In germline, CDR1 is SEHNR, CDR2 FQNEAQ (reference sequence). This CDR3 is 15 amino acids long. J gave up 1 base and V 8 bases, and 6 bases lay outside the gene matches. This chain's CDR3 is CASGLAGESYNEQFF. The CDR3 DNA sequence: TGTGCCAGCGGTTTAGCGGGGGAGTCCTACAATGAGCAGTTCTTC.

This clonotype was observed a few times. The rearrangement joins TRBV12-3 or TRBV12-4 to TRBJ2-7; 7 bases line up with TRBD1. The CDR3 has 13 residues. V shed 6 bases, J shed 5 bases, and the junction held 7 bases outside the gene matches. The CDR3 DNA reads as TGTGCCAGCAGCCTACAGGGGCCCCACGAGCAGTACTTC. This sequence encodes CASSLQGPHEQYF.

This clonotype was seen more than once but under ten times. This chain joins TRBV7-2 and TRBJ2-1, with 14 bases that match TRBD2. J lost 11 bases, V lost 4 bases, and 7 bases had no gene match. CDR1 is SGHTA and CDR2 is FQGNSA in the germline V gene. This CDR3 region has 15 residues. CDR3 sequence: CASSSGLAGEAKQFF. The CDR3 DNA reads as TGTGCCAGCAGCTCGGGACTAGCGGGGGAAGCGAAGCAGTTCTTC. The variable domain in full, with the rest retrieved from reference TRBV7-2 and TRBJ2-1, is GAGVSQSPSNKVTEKGKDVELRCDPISGHTALYWYRQSLGQGLEFLIYFQGNSAPDKSGLPSDRFSAERTGGSVSTLTIQRTQQEDSAVYLCASSSGLAGEAKQFFGPGTRLTVL.

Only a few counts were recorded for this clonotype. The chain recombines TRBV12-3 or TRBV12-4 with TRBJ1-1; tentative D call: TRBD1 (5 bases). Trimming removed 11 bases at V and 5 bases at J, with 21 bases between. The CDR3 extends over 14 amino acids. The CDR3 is CAARREGFLTEAFF. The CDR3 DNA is TGTGCCGCCCGACGGGAGGGGTTCTTAACTGAAGCTTTCTTT.

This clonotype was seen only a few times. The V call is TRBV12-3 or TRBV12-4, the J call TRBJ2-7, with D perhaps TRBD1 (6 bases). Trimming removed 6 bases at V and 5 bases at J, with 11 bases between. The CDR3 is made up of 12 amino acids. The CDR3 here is CASRLRGHEQYF. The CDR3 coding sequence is TGTGCCAGCAGGCTCAGGGGTCACGAGCAGTACTTC.

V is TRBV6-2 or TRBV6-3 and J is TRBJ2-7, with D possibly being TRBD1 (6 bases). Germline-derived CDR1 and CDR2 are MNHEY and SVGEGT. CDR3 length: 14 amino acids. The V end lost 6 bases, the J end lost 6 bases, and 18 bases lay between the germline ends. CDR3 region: CASSPTGFGSEQYV. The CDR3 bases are TGTGCCAGCAGCCCGACAGGTTTCGGTTCCGAGCAGTACGTC.

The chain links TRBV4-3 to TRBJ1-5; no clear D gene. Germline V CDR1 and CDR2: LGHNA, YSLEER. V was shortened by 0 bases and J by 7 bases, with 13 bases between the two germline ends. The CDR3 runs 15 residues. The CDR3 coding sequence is TGCGCCAGCAGCCAAGATAGTGAACAGAACCAGCCCCAGCATTTT. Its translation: CASSQDSEQNQPQHF.

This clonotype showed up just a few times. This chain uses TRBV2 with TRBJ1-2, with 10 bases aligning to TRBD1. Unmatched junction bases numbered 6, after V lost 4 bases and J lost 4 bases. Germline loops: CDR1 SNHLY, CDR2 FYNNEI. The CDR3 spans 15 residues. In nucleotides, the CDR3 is TGTGCCAGCAGTGGGACGGGACAGGGGAGCTATGGCTACACCTTC. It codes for CASSGTGQGSYGYTF.

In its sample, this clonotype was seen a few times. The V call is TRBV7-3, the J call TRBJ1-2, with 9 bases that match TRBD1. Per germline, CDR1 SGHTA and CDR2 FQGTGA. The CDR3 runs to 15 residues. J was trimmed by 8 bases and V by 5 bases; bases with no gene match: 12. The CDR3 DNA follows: TGTGCCAGCAGCCTCACAGGGGGCTCGGTGTTAGGCTACACCTTC. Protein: CASSLTGGSVLGYTF.

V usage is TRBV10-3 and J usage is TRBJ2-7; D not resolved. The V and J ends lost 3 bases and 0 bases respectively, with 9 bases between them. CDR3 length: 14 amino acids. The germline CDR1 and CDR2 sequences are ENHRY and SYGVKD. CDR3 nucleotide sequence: TGTGCCATCAGTGATAGCCAGCGCTCCTACGAGCAGTACGTC. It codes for CAISDSQRSYEQYV.